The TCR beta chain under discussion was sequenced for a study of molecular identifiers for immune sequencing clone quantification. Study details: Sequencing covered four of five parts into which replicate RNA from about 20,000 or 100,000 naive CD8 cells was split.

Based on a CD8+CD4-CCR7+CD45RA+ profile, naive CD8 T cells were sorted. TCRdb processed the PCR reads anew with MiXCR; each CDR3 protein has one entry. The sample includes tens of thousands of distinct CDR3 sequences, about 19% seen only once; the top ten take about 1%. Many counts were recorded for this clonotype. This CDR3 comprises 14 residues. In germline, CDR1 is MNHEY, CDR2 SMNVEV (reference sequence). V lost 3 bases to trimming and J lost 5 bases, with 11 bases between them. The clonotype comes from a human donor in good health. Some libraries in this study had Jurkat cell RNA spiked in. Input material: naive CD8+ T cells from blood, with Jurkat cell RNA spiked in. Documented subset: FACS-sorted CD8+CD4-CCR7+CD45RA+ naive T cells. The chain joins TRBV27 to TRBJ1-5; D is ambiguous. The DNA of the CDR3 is TGTGCCAGCAGTTTCTTAGGGCCTTATCAGCCCCAGCATTTT. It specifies CASSFLGPYQPQHF.